This T cell receptor beta chain was profiled in a study of cytomegalovirus exposure and HLA in healthy donors. At the level of the study: Earlier work reported 100 million to 130 million unique TCR beta sequences from roughly 180 million T cells. Study-wide results and caveats: One variant, a missense change in DCLRE1C, was linked in a later analysis to TCR beta V- and J-gene trimming. In all likelihood, a cluster of highly shared sequence variants was a sequencing artifact. An analysis done earlier found most TCR beta V segments productive about 87% or about 30% of the time.

Turning to this clone: What it recognizes is unknown.

PCR was performed using 60 Vbeta and 13 Jbeta primers. Sequencing was performed with immunoSEQ multiplex PCR; in TCRdb, only in-frame clones are kept and a portion is missing. The table lists under 200,000 clones, 81% of them singletons, with 1.5% to 2% in the top ten. Trimming pared 2 bases from V and 1 base from J, leaving 12 bases between. The CDR3 totals 16 residues. The germline V gene has CDR1 MNHNS and CDR2 SASEGT. The V call is TRBV6-1, the J call TRBJ1-5; a weak D match, TRBD1 (5 bases). Sample: PBMCs. This TCR came from a woman between 18 and 30 years old in good health and CMV-seronegative. CDR3 sequence reads: CASSEKQALSNQPQHF. DNA of the CDR3: TGTGCCAGCAGTGAAAAACAGGCGTTAAGCAATCAGCCCCAGCATTTT.